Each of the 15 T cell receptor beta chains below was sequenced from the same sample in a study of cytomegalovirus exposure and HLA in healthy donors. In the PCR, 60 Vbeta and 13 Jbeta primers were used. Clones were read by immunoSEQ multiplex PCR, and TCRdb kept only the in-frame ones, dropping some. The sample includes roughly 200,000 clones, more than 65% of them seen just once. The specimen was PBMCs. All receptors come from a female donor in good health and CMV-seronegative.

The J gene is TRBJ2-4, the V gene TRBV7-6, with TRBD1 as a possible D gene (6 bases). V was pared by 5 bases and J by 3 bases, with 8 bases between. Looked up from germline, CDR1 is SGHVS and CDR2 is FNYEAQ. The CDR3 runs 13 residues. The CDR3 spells CASSAGVKNIQYF. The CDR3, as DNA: TGTGCCAGCAGCGCAGGGGTCAAAAACATTCAGTACTTC.

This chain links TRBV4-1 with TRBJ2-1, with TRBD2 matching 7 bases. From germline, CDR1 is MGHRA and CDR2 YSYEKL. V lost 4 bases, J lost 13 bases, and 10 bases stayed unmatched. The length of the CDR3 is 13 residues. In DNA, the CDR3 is TGCGCCAGCAGCCTCCTAACACTAGCGAATCAGTTCTTC. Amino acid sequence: CASSLLTLANQFF.

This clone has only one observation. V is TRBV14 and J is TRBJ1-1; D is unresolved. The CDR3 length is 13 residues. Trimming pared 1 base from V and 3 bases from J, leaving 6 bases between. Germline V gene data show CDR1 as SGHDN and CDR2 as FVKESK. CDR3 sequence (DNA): TGTGCCAGCAGCCAAGCCTTTTACACTGAAGCTTTCTTT. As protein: CASSQAFYTEAFF.

The CDR3 region has the DNA TGTGCCAGTAGTAGGAACAGGGGGCAGAACACTGAAGCTTTCTTT. It codes for CASSRNRGQNTEAFF. This chain uses TRBV19 with TRBJ1-1; 9 bases map to TRBD1. The germline CDR1 and CDR2 sequences are LNHDA and SQIVND (reference sequence). The CDR3 sequence is 15 residues long. Losses at the gene ends were 4 bases for V and 1 base for J; bases not matched to a gene: 4. Based on the CDR3 plus reference TRBV19 and TRBJ1-1, the full variable domain is DGGITQSPKYLFRKEGQNVTLSCEQNLNHDAMYWYRQDPGQGLRLIYYSQIVNDFQKGDIAEGYSVSREKKESFPLTVTSAQKNPTAFYLCASSRNRGQNTEAFFGQGTRLTVV.

The CDR3 coding sequence is TGTGCCAGCAGCCCCGGGACAACGAACACCGGGGAGCTGTTTTTT. This gives the protein CASSPGTTNTGELFF. The J gene is TRBJ2-2, the V gene TRBV5-4, with D possibly TRBD1 on 6 matching bases. The CDR3 length is 15 residues. Germline V CDR1 and CDR2: SGHNT, YYREEE (reference sequence). V dropped 4 bases and J dropped 0 bases, with 10 bases sitting between them.

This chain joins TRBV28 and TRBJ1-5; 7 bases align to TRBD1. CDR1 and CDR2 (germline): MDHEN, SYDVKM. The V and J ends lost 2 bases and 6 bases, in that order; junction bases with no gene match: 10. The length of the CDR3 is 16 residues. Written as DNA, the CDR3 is TGTGCCAGCAGTTTAGGAGGGGGCTTTTTCGGTCAGCCCCAGCATTTT. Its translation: CASSLGGGFFGQPQHF.

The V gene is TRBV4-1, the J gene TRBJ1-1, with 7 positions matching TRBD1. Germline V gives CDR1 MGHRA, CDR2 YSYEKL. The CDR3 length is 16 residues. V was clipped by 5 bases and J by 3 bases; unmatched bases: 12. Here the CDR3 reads CASSVDRAAIHTEAFF. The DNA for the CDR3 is TGCGCCAGCAGCGTCGACAGGGCGGCGATTCACACTGAAGCTTTCTTT.

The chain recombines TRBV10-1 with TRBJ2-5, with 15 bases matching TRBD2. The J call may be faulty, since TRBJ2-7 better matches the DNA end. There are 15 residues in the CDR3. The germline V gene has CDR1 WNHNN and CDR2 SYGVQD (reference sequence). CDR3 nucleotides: TGCGCCAGCATCGGACTAGCGGGGGGGTCCTACGAGCAGTACTTC. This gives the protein CASIGLAGGSYEQYF.

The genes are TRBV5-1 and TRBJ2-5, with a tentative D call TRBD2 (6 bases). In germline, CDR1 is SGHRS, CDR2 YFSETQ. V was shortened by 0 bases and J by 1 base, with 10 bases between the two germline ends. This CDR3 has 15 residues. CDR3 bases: TGCGCCAGCAGCTTGGAGCCTAGCGCCCAAGAGACCCAGTACTTC. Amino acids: CASSLEPSAQETQYF.

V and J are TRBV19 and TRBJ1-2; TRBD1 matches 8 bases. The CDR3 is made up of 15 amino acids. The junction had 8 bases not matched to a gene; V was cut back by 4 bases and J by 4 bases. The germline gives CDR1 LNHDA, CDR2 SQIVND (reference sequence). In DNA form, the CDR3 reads TGTGCCAGTAGTACCCCGGGACAGGTTTTCTATGGCTACACCTTC. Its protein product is CASSTPGQVFYGYTF.

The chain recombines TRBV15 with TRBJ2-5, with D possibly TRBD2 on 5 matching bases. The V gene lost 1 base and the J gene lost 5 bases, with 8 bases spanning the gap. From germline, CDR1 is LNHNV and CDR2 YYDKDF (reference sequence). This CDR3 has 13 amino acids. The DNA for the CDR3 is TGTGCCACCAGCAGAGCCAAGCGGGAGACCCAGTACTTC. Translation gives CATSRAKRETQYF.

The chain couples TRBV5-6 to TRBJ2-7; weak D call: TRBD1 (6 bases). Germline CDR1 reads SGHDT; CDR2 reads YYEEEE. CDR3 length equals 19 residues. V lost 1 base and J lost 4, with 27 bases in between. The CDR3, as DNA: TGTGCCAGCAGCTTGTACCACTCTGGGGCAGGGGTAAACGTTTACGAGCAGTACTTC. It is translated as CASSLYHSGAGVNVYEQYF.

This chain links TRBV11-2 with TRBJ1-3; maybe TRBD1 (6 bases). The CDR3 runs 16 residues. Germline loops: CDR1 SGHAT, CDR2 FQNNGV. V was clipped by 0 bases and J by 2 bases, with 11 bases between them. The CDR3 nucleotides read TGTGCCAGCAGCTTAGATCAAGGGGGACCTGGAAACACCATATATTTT. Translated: CASSLDQGGPGNTIYF.

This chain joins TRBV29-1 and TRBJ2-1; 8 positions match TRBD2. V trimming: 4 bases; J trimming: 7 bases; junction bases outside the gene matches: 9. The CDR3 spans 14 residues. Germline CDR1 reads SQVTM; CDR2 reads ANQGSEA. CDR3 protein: CSVVLGTRINEQFF. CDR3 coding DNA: TGCAGCGTTGTACTCGGGACTAGAATTAATGAGCAGTTCTTC.

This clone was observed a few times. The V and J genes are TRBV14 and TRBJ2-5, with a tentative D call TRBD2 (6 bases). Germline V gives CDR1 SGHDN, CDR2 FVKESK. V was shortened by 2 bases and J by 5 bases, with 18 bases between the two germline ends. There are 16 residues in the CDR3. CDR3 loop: CASSQMGGTRKETQYF. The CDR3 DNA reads TGTGCCAGCAGCCAAATGGGGGGTACTAGAAAGGAGACCCAGTACTTC.